The present T cell receptor beta chain was sequenced within a study of shared clonotypes between healthy human individuals. Study information: Ranging from 18 to 49 in age, donors were two women and a few men. Findings and limits, study-wide: Among four donors, around 5% of naive CD4 clonotypes were found in common.

The CDR3 totals 16 residues. Germline V CDR1 and CDR2: SGHDT, YYEEEE. The germline V and J ends were trimmed by 4 bases and 0 bases, with 17 bases remaining between them. At a deep level, the assay was run. The repertoire was sequenced with immunoSEQ multiplex PCR; TCRdb's copy has only in-frame clones and lacks some. The repertoire holds more than 1,200,000 clones, with approximately 98.5% as singletons. With respect to this clone: Its antigen remains unidentified.

The study separated CD4+ cells into CD45RA+ naive and CD45RA-negative memory subsets. This chain joins TRBV5-6 and TRBJ2-7; D may be TRBD2 (5 bases). The sequenced material came from naive CD4+ T cells sorted from blood. Subset denoted: CD45RA+ positively selected. The TCR sequence derives from a man aged 30-40 years in good health. The DNA for the CDR3 is TGTGCCAGCAGCGGGCGGGTAGCGAGAAGCTCCTACGAGCAGTACTTC. It is translated as CASSGRVARSSYEQYF.